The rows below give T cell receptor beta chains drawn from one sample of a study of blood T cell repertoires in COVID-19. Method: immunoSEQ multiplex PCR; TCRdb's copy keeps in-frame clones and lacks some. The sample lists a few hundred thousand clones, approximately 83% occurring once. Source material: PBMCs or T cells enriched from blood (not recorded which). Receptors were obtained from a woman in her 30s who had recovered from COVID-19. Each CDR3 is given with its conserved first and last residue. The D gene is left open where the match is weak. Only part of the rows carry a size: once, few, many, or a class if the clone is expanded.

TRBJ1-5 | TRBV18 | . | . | CASSPYNQPQHF | TGTGCCAGCTCACCCTACAATCAGCCCCAGCATTTT
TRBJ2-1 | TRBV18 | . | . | CASSRTASSYNEQFF | TGTGCCAGCTCCAGGACAGCCAGCTCCTACAATGAGCAGTTCTTC
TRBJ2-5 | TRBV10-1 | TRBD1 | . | CASRQTGDETQYF | TGCGCCAGCAGACAGACAGGGGACGAGACCCAGTACTTC
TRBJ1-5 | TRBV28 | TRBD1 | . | CASSPGQGTNQPQHF | TGTGCCAGCAGTCCTGGACAGGGGACCAATCAGCCCCAGCATTTT
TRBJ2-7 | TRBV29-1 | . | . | CSVEGASYEQYF | TGCAGCGTTGAAGGGGCCTCCTACGAGCAGTACTTC
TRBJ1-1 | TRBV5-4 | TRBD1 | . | CASRRDRGLNTEAFF | TGTGCCAGCAGGAGGGACAGGGGACTGAACACTGAAGCTTTCTTT
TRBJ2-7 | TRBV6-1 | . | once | CASSENQKYEQYF | TGTGCCAGCAGTGAAAACCAGAAATACGAGCAGTACTTC
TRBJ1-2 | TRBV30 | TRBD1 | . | CAWSTGRQGSYGYTF | TGTGCCTGGAGTACTGGAAGACAGGGAAGCTATGGCTACACCTTC
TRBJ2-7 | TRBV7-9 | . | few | CASSSGFDSYEQYF | TGTGCCAGCAGCTCAGGATTTGACTCCTACGAGCAGTACTTC
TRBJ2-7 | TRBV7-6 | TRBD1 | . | CASSEGQGLIYEQYF | TGTGCCAGCAGCGAGGGACAGGGCTTGATCTACGAGCAGTACTTC
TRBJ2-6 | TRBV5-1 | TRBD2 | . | CASSSGVSGANVLTF | TGCGCCAGCAGTAGCGGGGTCTCTGGGGCCAACGTCCTGACTTTC
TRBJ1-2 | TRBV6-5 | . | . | CASSYSAGMDYGYTF | TGTGCCAGCAGTTACTCGGCAGGGATGGACTATGGCTACACCTTC
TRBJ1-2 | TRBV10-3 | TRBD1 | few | CAIRQPTGRGGYTF | TGTGCCATCAGACAACCGACAGGGAGAGGTGGCTACACCTTC
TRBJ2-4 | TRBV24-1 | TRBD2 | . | CATSEAGGPSIQYF | TGTGCCACCAGTGAAGCGGGAGGGCCAAGCATTCAGTACTTC
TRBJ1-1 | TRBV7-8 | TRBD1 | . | CASSQTGTGVSTEAFF | TGTGCCAGCAGCCAAACAGGGACAGGGGTTAGCACTGAAGCTTTCTTT
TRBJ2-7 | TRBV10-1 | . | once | CASSESNSYEQYF | TGCGCCAGCAGTGAGTCGAACAGCTACGAGCAGTACTTC
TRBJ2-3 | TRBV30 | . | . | CAWRDLLAGWTDTQYF | TGTGCCTGGAGGGACCTTTTGGCGGGTTGGACAGATACGCAGTATTTT
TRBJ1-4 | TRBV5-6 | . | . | CASSPAVGLRGKLFF | TGTGCCAGCAGCCCGGCCGTGGGGCTTAGGGGAAAACTGTTTTTT
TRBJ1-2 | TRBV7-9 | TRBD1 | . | CASSPRDSETYGYTF | TGTGCCAGCAGCCCAAGGGACAGCGAGACCTATGGCTACACCTTC
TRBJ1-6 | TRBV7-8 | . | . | CASSPRGGAGGSPLHF | TGTGCCAGCAGCCCTAGAGGCGGAGCCGGAGGTTCACCCCTCCACTTT
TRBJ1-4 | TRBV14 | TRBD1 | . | CASSPRTGGNEKLFF | TGTGCCAGCAGCCCACGGACAGGGGGGAATGAAAAACTGTTTTTT
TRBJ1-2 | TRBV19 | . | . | CASSQTQAFYTF | TGTGCCAGTAGTCAGACGCAGGCCTTTTACACCTTC
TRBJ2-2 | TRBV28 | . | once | CASRRASRYTGELFF | TGTGCCAGCAGGCGGGCTAGCAGATACACCGGGGAGCTGTTTTTT
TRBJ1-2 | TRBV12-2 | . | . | CASRIYAGQSYGYTF | TGTGCAAGTCGTATCTATGCAGGACAGTCCTATGGCTACACCTTC
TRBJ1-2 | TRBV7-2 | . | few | CASSLAVMTDYGYTF | TGTGCCAGCAGCTTAGCGGTAATGACAGACTATGGCTACACCTTC
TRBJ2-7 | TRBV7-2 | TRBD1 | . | CASSSTGTYEQYF | TGTGCCAGCAGCTCGACAGGGACCTACGAGCAGTACTTC
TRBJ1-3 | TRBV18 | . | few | CASSPLGTTGNTIYF | TGTGCCAGCTCACCCCTCGGGACAACTGGAAACACCATATATTTT
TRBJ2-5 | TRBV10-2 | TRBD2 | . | CASRNPGRNQETQYF | TGCGCCAGCAGAAATCCCGGGAGGAACCAAGAGACCCAGTACTTC
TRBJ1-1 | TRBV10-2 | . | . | CASSLLQGNTEAFF | TGCGCCAGCAGCCTTCTACAGGGTAACACTGAAGCTTTCTTT
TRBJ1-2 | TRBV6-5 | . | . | CASSYSPGAGEYGYTF | TGTGCCAGCAGTTACTCGCCGGGGGCGGGGGAATATGGCTACACCTTC
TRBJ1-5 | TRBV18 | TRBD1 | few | CASSAPGTGLLSNQPQHF | TGTGCCAGCTCAGCGCCCGGGACAGGGCTTCTGAGCAATCAGCCCCAGCATTTT
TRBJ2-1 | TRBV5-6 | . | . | CASSLTGAPYNEQFF | TGTGCCAGCAGCTTGACGGGAGCCCCCTACAATGAGCAGTTCTTC
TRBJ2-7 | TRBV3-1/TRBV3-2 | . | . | CASTRTLTYEQYF | TGTGCCAGCACAAGGACACTAACCTACGAGCAGTACTTC
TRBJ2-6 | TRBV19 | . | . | CASSTGMDFSGANVLTF | TGTGCCAGTAGTACGGGGATGGACTTCTCTGGGGCCAACGTCCTGACTTTC
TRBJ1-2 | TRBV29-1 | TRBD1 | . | CSPEPGGRLANYGYTF | TGCAGCCCCGAGCCAGGGGGCCGATTAGCTAACTATGGCTACACCTTC
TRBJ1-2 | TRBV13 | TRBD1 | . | CASSFTGAGYTF | TGTGCCAGCAGCTTCACAGGGGCTGGCTACACCTTC
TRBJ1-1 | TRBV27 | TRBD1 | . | CASSFDRGTEAFF | TGTGCCAGCAGTTTCGACAGGGGAACTGAAGCTTTCTTT
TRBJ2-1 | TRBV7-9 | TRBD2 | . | CASSLKGAGEGEEQFF | TGTGCCAGCAGCTTAAAAGGGGCGGGAGAAGGGGAAGAGCAGTTCTTC
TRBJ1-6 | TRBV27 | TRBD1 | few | CASSTGTGGNSPLHF | TGTGCCAGCAGTACCGGGACAGGGGGCAATTCACCCCTCCACTTT
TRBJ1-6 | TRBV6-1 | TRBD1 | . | CASSEAPLRTGRTSPLHF | TGTGCCAGCAGTGAAGCACCACTTCGGACAGGGAGAACATCACCCCTCCACTTT
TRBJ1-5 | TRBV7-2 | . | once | CASSFLNSNQPQHF | TGTGCCAGCAGCTTCCTTAATAGCAATCAGCCCCAGCATTTT
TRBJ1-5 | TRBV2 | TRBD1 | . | CASSPRTGVLEPQHF | TGTGCCAGCAGTCCCCGGACAGGGGTTTTGGAGCCCCAGCATTTT
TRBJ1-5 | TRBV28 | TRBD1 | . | CASSLLWTGDQPQHF | TGTGCCAGCAGTTTGCTTTGGACAGGGGATCAGCCCCAGCATTTT
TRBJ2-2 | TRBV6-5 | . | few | CASNLREGNTGELFF | TGTGCCAGTAACCTCAGGGAAGGGAACACCGGGGAGCTGTTTTTT
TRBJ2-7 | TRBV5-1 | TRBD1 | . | CASSYDGTGTGEQYF | TGCGCCAGCAGCTACGACGGGACAGGGACGGGAGAGCAGTACTTC
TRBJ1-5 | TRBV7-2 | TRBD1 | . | CASSRSGTVSNQPQHF | TGTGCCAGCAGCCGTTCCGGGACAGTTAGCAATCAGCCCCAGCATTTT
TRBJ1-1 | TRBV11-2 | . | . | CASSLLNMNTEAFF | TGTGCCAGCAGCTTACTCAACATGAACACTGAAGCTTTCTTT
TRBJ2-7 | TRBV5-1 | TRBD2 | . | CASSLTTSDYEQYF | TGCGCCAGCAGCCTGACGACTAGCGACTACGAGCAGTACTTC